The 16 T cell receptor beta chains presented below share a single source sample, sequenced in a study of CD8 T cells in ankylosing spondylitis. In TCRdb, the 5' RACE reads were re-called with MiXCR into one record per CDR3 protein. The sample yields about 360,000 distinct CDR3 sequences, roughly 20% seen once. The sample was blood, either unsorted or a sorted T cell fraction (not recorded which). These receptors were taken from a male donor with ankylosing spondylitis or in good health (not recorded which).

The chain joins TRBV3-1 to TRBJ2-3; D is uncertain. Germline CDR1 is LGHDT and CDR2 is YNNKEL (reference sequence). The CDR3 runs to 12 residues. Trimming shortened V by 4 bases and J by 1 base, and 3 bases separated the two germline ends. The CDR3 reads CASSRRTDTQYF. Here the CDR3 DNA reads TGTGCCAGCAGCCGCCGCACAGATACGCAGTATTTT.

The rearrangement links TRBV29-1 to TRBJ2-2, with D possibly matching TRBD1 (5 bases). The CDR3 has 13 residues. Germline V gene lookup returns CDR1 SQVTM and CDR2 ANQGSEA. The ends were cut back, 2 bases at V and 3 bases at J, with 7 bases in the middle. The CDR3 loop reads CSVEQGYTGELFF. The CDR3 nucleotides are TGCAGCGTTGAACAGGGATACACCGGGGAGCTGTTTTTT.

This chain uses TRBV9 with TRBJ2-3; a weak D match, TRBD1 (5 bases). V shed 3 bases and J shed 0 bases, with 8 bases lying between them. This CDR3 has 14 residues. Per germline, CDR1 SGDLS and CDR2 YYNGEE. CDR3 sequence: CASSAQGSTDTQYF. Written as DNA, the CDR3 is TGTGCCAGCAGCGCGCAGGGTAGCACAGATACGCAGTATTTT.

The chain carries TRBV2 and TRBJ2-7; D gene ambiguous. The CDR3 has 14 residues. V lost 2 bases to trimming and J lost 6 bases, with 14 bases between them. Germline V CDR1 and CDR2: SNHLY, FYNNEI. The DNA for the CDR3 is TGTGCCAGCAGTGAACAGCTTCGGGCCGGCGAGCAGTACTTC. Protein sequence: CASSEQLRAGEQYF.

This clonotype was detected ten times or more. The rearrangement uses TRBV7-8 and TRBJ2-7; D is ambiguous. Germline values: CDR1 SGHVS, CDR2 FQNEAQ. V was trimmed by 5 bases and J by 0 bases, leaving 5 bases between them. The CDR3 has 12 residues. The CDR3 reads CASSTSSYEQYF. CDR3 nucleotide sequence: TGTGCCAGCAGCACGAGCTCCTACGAGCAGTACTTC.

This clonotype was picked up a small number of times. This chain uses TRBV7-9 with TRBJ2-1; 7 bases align to TRBD1. There are 15 residues in the CDR3. CDR1 is SEHNR and CDR2 is FQNEAQ in the germline V gene (reference sequence). After removal of 5 bases from V and 5 bases from J, the junction contained 9 bases not matched to a gene. The CDR3 reads CASSTRDSKNNEQFF. CDR3 DNA: TGTGCCAGCAGCACCCGGGACAGTAAAAACAATGAGCAGTTCTTC. The full variable domain, with the rest looked up from reference TRBV7-9 and TRBJ2-1, is DTGVSQNPRHKITKRGQNVTFRCDPISEHNRLYWYRQTLGQGPEFLTYFQNEAQLEKSRLLSDRFSAERPKGSFSTLEIQRTEQGDSAMYLCASSTRDSKNNEQFFGPGTRLTVL.

This clonotype occurred a few times. This chain connects TRBV15 to TRBJ2-3; TRBD1 agrees at 7 bases. V lost 3 bases and J lost 5; bases outside the gene matches: 8. Germline values: CDR1 LNHNV, CDR2 YYDKDF (reference sequence). The CDR3 contains 15 residues. This chain's CDR3 is CATSSGTDHEDTQYF. As DNA, the CDR3 is TGTGCCACCAGCAGCGGGACAGATCATGAAGATACGCAGTATTTT.

In this sample, this clonotype turned up a few times. V usage is TRBV7-9 and J usage is TRBJ2-3; 8 nucleotides align to TRBD1. Germline V gives CDR1 SEHNR, CDR2 FQNEAQ (reference sequence). There are 17 residues in the CDR3. V lost 5 bases to trimming and J lost 4 bases; unmatched junction nucleotides: 14. CDR3 nucleotide sequence: TGTGCCAGCAGCCCCGCCAGGGGGCGCGAAAAGTCAGATACGCAGTATTTT. This sequence encodes CASSPARGREKSDTQYF.

The chain links TRBV10-3 to TRBJ1-2; D is unresolved. V was cut by 7 bases and J by 4 bases, with 16 bases left in between. The CDR3 spans 14 residues. Germline CDR1 reads ENHRY; CDR2 reads SYGVKD. CDR3 nucleotides: TGTGCCATCACCACCGACCGCGAGGCCTATGGCTACACCTTC. It translates to CAITTDREAYGYTF.

In its sample, this clonotype was seen a few times. This chain connects TRBV4-1 to TRBJ2-1; 10 bases match TRBD1. Losses at the gene ends were 2 bases for V and 4 bases for J; bases not matched to a gene: 8. CDR1 is MGHRA, CDR2 YSYEKL, per germline. The length of the CDR3 is 17 residues. CDR3 amino acids: CASSQSAGQGVYNEQFF. Written as DNA, the CDR3 is TGCGCCAGCAGCCAAAGCGCCGGACAGGGGGTGTACAATGAGCAGTTCTTC.

This clonotype was seen a few times. The V call is TRBV7-2, the J call TRBJ1-2, with a possible D match to TRBD1 (5 bases). The CDR3 has 12 residues. Per germline, CDR1 SGHTA and CDR2 FQGNSA. V was shortened by 7 bases and J by 3 bases, with 9 bases between the two germline ends. The DNA for the CDR3 is TGTGCCAGCACCGGGACGGACTATGGCTACACCTTC. Translation gives CASTGTDYGYTF.

The chain employs TRBV25-1 and TRBJ2-7; TRBD2 aligns across 13 bases. The V segment lost 6 bases and the J segment 4 bases; nucleotides outside the gene matches: 12. CDR1 and CDR2 from the germline V gene are MGHDK and SYGVNS. There are 17 residues in the CDR3. CDR3 in amino acids: CASRGGGGLAGKYEQYF. CDR3 nucleotides: TGTGCCAGCAGAGGGGGTGGGGGACTAGCGGGGAAATACGAGCAGTACTTC.

This clonotype came up a few times. The chain is built from TRBV29-1 and TRBJ2-7; D is perhaps TRBD2 (5 bases). V lost 6 bases and J lost 6, with 12 bases in between. From germline, CDR1 is SQVTM and CDR2 ANQGSEA. This CDR3 spans 11 amino acids. The CDR3 spells CSVVSEGEQYF. Written as DNA, the CDR3 is TGCAGCGTAGTCAGCGAGGGCGAGCAGTACTTC.

This clonotype was seen a few times. Written as DNA, the CDR3 is TGTGCCAGCAGCTCACTGCCTTGGGGGGCCAGCAATGAGCAGTTCTTC. It codes for CASSSLPWGASNEQFF. This chain links TRBV7-9 with TRBJ2-1; D tentatively reads TRBD1 or TRBD2 (6 bases each). Between the trimmed V and J ends, which lost 4 bases and 6 bases, there was a span of 19 bases. Germline assignment: CDR1 SEHNR and CDR2 FQNEAQ (reference sequence). The CDR3 sequence is 16 residues long.

The rearrangement uses TRBV2 and TRBJ2-3; TRBD2 matches 15 bases. The CDR3 runs to 19 residues. Germline trimming cut 6 bases from V and 1 base from J; bases unmatched to any gene: 11. Germline loops: CDR1 SNHLY, CDR2 FYNNEI. The chain's CDR3 is CASSPSPGLAGGRTDTQYF. The CDR3 DNA is TGTGCCAGCAGCCCATCCCCGGGACTAGCGGGGGGTCGCACAGATACGCAGTATTTT.

This clonotype was picked up a small number of times. The chain couples TRBV5-6 to TRBJ2-3; D possibly corresponds to TRBD1 (6 bases). The germline V and J ends were trimmed by 0 bases and 3 bases, with 11 bases remaining between them. The CDR3 length is 15 residues. The germline V gene has CDR1 SGHDT and CDR2 YYEEEE. The CDR3 region is CASSLGPGATDTQYF. In DNA form, the CDR3 reads TGTGCCAGCAGCTTGGGCCCAGGGGCAACAGATACGCAGTATTTT.